This T cell receptor (beta chain) was captured in a study of cytomegalovirus exposure and HLA in healthy donors. Study-level results: Later work associated roughly 17,000 TCR beta sequences with HLA alleles at 0.05 false discovery rate. A later analysis showed TCR association rates differing by HLA locus, peaking at DRB1 and lowest at HLA-C.

Healthy bone marrow donors supplied every sample. For this clone: Antigen: not known.

Trimming removed 6 bases at V and 0 bases at J, with 14 bases between. This CDR3 comprises 15 residues. Germline CDR1 SNHLY, CDR2 FYNNEI. The PCR was carried out with 60 Vbeta primers and 13 Jbeta primers. The data were produced by immunoSEQ multiplex PCR, yet TCRdb's version contains in-frame clones alone and is incomplete. Of 180,000 or so clones in the sample, about 75% were seen once. The chain carries TRBV2 and TRBJ1-2; tentatively, D is TRBD1 (6 bases). This clonotype was obtained from a man aged 50 to 60 in good health and CMV-seropositive. Sequenced material: PBMCs. The CDR3 nucleotides are TGTGCCAGCAGCGTTGGACAGAATCCTAACTATGGCTACACCTTC. Residues: CASSVGQNPNYGYTF.